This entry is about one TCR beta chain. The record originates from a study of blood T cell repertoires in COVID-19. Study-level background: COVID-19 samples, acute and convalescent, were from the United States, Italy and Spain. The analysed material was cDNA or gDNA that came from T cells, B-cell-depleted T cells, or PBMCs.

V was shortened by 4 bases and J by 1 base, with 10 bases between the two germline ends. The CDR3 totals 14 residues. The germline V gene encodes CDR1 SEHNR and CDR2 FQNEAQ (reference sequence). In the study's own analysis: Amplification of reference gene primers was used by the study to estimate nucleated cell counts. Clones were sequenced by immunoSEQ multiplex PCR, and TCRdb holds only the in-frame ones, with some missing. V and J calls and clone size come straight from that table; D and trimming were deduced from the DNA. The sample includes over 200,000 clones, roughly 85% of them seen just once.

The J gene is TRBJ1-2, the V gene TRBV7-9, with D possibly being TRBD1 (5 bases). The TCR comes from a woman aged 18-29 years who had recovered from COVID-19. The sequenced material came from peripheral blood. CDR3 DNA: TGTGCCAGCAGCTCCCCGGGGGGTAACTATGGCTACACCTTC. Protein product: CASSSPGGNYGYTF.